This TCR beta chain was captured by sequencing in a study of T cells in Graves' hyperthyroidism and ophthalmopathy. Whole-study context: Before treatment of any kind, peripheral blood was taken at initial diagnosis. Broader study findings: Peripheral blood also featured most of the thyroid clonotypes expanded above 0.001.

Amplification of TCR beta CDR3 regions used RNA as the template. First-round RT-PCR with HTBI primers amplified the TCR CDR3 region. In TCRdb, the multiplex PCR reads were re-called with MiXCR into one record per CDR3 protein. Among hundreds of thousands of distinct CDR3 sequences listed, approximately 25% were seen once. Investigators excluded patients with uncontrolled infection, other autoimmune disease, pregnancy or lactation. Fresh peripheral blood, approximately 10 ml, yielded the PBMCs. Germline loops: CDR1 SGHNT, CDR2 YENEEA. Trimming removed 6 bases at V and 5 bases at J, with 16 bases between. The CDR3 covers 14 residues. The sample holds many counts of this clonotype. Antigen specificity is unknown.

V and J are TRBV11-3 and TRBJ1-1, with D perhaps matching TRBD1 (5 bases). The specimen sequenced was blood. The receptor was isolated from a man aged 50 to 60 with Graves' hyperthyroidism. The CDR3 region is CASSLRRWGTEAFF. CDR3 DNA: TGTGCCAGCAGTCTTAGGCGGTGGGGGACTGAAGCTTTCTTT. The whole variable domain, remainder taken from reference TRBV11-3 and TRBJ1-1, is EAGVVQSPRYKIIEKKQPVAFWCNPISGHNTLYWYLQNLGQGPELLIRYENEEAVDDSQLPKDRFSAERLKGVDSTLKIQPAELGDSAVYLCASSLRRWGTEAFFGQGTRLTVV.